This TCR beta chain originates from a study of cytomegalovirus exposure and HLA in healthy donors. The sample holds a few counts of this clone. Its antigen remains unknown. General study points: A few CMV-associated chains proved CMV antigen-specific in vitro. Researchers reportedly found TCR beta sequences accurately predicted most subjects' HLA-A and HLA-B alleles.

13 Jbeta primers and 60 Vbeta primers were used for the PCR. Clones were read by immunoSEQ multiplex PCR, and TCRdb kept only the in-frame ones, dropping some. The sample carries approximately 85,000 clones, less than 75% recorded once. The CDR3 has 14 residues. Per the germline V gene, CDR1 is MNHEY and CDR2 is SMNVEV (reference sequence). J was trimmed by 8 bases and V by 6 bases; bases with no gene match: 3. The chain links TRBV27 to TRBJ1-6; 11 positions match TRBD1. The sequence derives from a woman in her twenties or thirties in good health and CMV-seropositive. The sample consisted of PBMCs. The CDR3 DNA sequence: TGTGCCAGCAGGAGGGGACAGGGGGATTCACCCCTCCACTTT. This gives the protein CASRRGQGDSPLHF.